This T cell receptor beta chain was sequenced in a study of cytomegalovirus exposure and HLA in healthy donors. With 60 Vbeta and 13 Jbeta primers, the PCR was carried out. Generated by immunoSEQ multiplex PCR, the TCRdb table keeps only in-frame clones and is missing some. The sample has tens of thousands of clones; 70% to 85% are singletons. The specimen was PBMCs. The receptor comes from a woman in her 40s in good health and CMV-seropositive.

Here the CDR3 reads CASSLGGTGDAYEQYF. DNA of the CDR3: TGCGCCAGCAGCCTCGGGGGGACAGGGGACGCCTACGAGCAGTACTTC. The chain combines TRBV4-3 with TRBJ2-7; 10 nucleotides match TRBD1. The CDR3 has 16 residues. The junction had 8 bases not matched to a gene; V was cut back by 4 bases and J by 2 bases. Germline V CDR1 and CDR2: LGHNA, YSLEER.